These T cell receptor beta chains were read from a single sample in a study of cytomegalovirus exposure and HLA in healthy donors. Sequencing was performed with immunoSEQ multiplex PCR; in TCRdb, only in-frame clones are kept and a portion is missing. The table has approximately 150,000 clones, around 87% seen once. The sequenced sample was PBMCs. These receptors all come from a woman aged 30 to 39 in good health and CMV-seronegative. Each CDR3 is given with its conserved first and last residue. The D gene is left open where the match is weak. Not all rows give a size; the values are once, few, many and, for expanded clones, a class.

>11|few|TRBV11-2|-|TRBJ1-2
CASSLSEGYTF
TGTGCCAGCAGCCTATCTGAGGGCTACACCTTC
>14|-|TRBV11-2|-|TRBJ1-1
CASSLFHVTGGAFF
TGTGCCAGCAGCTTATTCCATGTTACGGGGGGAGCTTTCTTT
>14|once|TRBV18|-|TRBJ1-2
CASSPRSVDYGYTF
TGTGCCAGCTCACCACGGTCCGTAGACTATGGCTACACCTTC
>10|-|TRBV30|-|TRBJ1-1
CAWNRVEAFF
TGTGCCTGGAACCGGGTTGAAGCTTTCTTT
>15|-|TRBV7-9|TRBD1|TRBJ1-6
CASSGTGTEYSPLHF
TGTGCCAGCAGCGGTACCGGGACAGAGTATTCACCCCTCCACTTT
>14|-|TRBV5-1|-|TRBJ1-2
CASSSPQSNYGYTF
TGCGCCAGCAGCTCACCCCAGTCTAACTATGGCTACACCTTC
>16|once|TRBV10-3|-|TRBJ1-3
CAISESKVGGGNTIYF
TGTGCCATCAGTGAGTCGAAAGTAGGAGGTGGAAACACCATATATTTT
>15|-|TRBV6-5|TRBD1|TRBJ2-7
CASSRTGTGVYEQYF
TGTGCCAGCAGTCGCACCGGGACAGGGGTGTACGAGCAGTACTTC
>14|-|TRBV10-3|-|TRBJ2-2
CAISDQTGTGELFF
TGTGCCATCAGTGACCAAACAGGCACCGGGGAGCTGTTTTTT
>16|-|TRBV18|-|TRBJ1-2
CASSPQIQTGIYGYTF
TGTGCCAGCTCACCACAAATACAGACAGGCATCTATGGCTACACCTTC
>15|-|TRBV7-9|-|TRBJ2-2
CASSPRQENTGELFF
TGTGCCAGCAGCCCTCGACAGGAGAACACCGGGGAGCTGTTTTTT
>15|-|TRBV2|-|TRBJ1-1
CARGGTGLENTEAFF
TGTGCCAGGGGGGGGACGGGCCTAGAGAACACTGAAGCTTTCTTT
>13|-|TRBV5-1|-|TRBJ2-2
CASKSTGGGELFF
TGCGCCAGCAAATCGACAGGCGGCGGGGAGCTGTTTTTT
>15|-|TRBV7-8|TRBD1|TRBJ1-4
CASSFQQGAYEKLFF
TGTGCCAGCAGCTTCCAACAGGGGGCTTATGAAAAACTGTTTTTT
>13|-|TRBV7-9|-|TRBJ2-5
CASSLDGGETQYF
TGTGCCAGCAGCTTAGACGGGGGAGAGACCCAGTACTTC
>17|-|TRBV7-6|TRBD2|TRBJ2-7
CASSWGPGGFSPYEQYF
TGTGCCAGCAGCTGGGGCCCGGGGGGGTTCAGCCCCTACGAGCAGTACTTC
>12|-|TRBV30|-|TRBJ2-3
CAWSVSGDTQYF
TGTGCCTGGAGTGTATCGGGAGATACGCAGTATTTT
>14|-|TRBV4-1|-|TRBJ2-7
CASSQNELSYEQYF
TGCGCCAGCAGCCAAAATGAACTTTCCTACGAGCAGTACTTC
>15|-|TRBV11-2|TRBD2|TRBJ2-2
CASSSGLGIAGELFF
TGTGCCAGCAGCTCGGGACTAGGAATAGCGGGGGAGCTGTTTTTT
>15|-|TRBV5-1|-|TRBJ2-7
CASSSGLGSSYEQYF
TGCGCCAGCAGCTCGGGACTGGGGAGCTCCTACGAGCAGTACTTC
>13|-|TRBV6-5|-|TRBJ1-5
CASSTDKNQPQHF
TGTGCCAGCAGCACCGACAAGAATCAGCCCCAGCATTTT
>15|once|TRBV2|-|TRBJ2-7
CASSVVGRSSYEQYF
TGTGCCAGCAGTGTTGTGGGGAGGTCCTCTTACGAGCAGTACTTC
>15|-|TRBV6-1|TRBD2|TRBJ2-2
CASGLGRGGTGELFF
TGTGCCAGCGGCCTAGGGCGGGGGGGCACCGGGGAGCTGTTTTTT
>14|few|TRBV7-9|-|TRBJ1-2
CASSLSAGVPGYTF
TGTGCCAGCAGCTTATCGGCAGGGGTTCCTGGCTACACCTTC
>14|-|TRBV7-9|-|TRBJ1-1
CASSLAVEPSEAFF
TGTGCCAGCAGCTTAGCGGTAGAGCCGTCTGAAGCTTTCTTT
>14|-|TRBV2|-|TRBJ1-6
CASSADSYNSPLHF
TGTGCCAGCAGCGCGGACAGTTATAATTCACCCCTCCACTTT
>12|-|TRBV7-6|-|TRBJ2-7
CASSRVPYEQYF
TGTGCCAGCAGCCGGGTCCCCTACGAGCAGTACTTC
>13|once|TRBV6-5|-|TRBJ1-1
CATANVQNTEAFF
TGTGCCACCGCGAACGTCCAGAACACTGAAGCTTTCTTT
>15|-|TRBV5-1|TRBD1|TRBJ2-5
CASSLDPGGQETQYF
TGCGCCAGCAGCTTGGACCCAGGGGGCCAAGAGACCCAGTACTTC
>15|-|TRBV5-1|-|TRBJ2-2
CASSPLGGNTGELFF
TGCGCCAGCAGCCCCCTTGGCGGGAACACCGGGGAGCTGTTTTTT
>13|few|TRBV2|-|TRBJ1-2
CASSTTPNYGYTF
TGTGCCAGCAGCACTACACCTAACTATGGCTACACCTTC